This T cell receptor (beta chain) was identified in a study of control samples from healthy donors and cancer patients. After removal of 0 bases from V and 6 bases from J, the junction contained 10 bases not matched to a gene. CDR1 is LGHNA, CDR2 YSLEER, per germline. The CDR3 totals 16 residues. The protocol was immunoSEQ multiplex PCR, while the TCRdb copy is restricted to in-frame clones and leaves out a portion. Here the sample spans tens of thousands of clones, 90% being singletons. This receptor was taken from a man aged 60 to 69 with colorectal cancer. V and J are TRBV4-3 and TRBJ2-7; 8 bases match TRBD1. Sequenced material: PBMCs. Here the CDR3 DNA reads TGCGCCAGCAGCCAAGACTTACCGGACAGGGATGCCGAGCAGTACTTC. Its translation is CASSQDLPDRDAEQYF.